The 27 T cell receptor beta chains listed next were all sequenced from one sample in a study of cytomegalovirus exposure and HLA in healthy donors. 13 Jbeta primers and 60 Vbeta primers were used for the PCR. Here immunoSEQ multiplex PCR was the method, and the copy in TCRdb shows in-frame clones only, minus some. The sample table includes about 50,000 clones. Input material: PBMCs. The receptors originated from a young woman in good health and CMV-seronegative.

This chain connects TRBV5-5 to TRBJ1-1, with 10 bases matching TRBD1. This CDR3 spans 14 amino acids. CDR1 is SGHKS and CDR2 is YYEKEE in the germline V gene (reference sequence). The trim removed 1 base at V and 5 bases at J, leaving 2 bases unmatched. The DNA for the CDR3 is TGTGCCAGCAGCTTGTTGGACAGGGGGACTGAAGCTTTCTTT. It is translated as CASSLLDRGTEAFF.

This sequence joins TRBV4-2 and TRBJ2-6, with 7 positions matching TRBD1. There are 15 residues in the CDR3. The germline V gene has CDR1 LGHNA and CDR2 YNFKEQ. V lost 1 base and J lost 3; bases outside the gene matches: 0. The CDR3 DNA reads as TGTGCCAGCAGCCAAGGGACAGGTGGGGCCAACGTCCTGACTTTC. Translating it yields CASSQGTGGANVLTF.

The chain uses TRBV5-4 and TRBJ2-7; D perhaps matches TRBD2 (5 bases). The germline V gene has CDR1 SGHNT and CDR2 YYREEE (reference sequence). V gave up 3 bases and J gave up 0 bases, with 16 bases separating them. CDR3 length: 16 amino acids. The CDR3 nucleotides are TGTGCCAGCAGCTCCGGGGTGGTGCGGAGCTCCTACGAGCAGTACTTC. Encoded protein: CASSSGVVRSSYEQYF.

The V and J genes are TRBV18 and TRBJ1-1; D is unclear. CDR3 length: 12 residues. The germline V gene encodes CDR1 KGHSH and CDR2 LQKENI. V shed 1 base and J shed 11 bases, with 11 bases lying between them. As DNA, the CDR3 is TGTGCCAGCTCACCACGGGAGGGAGAGGCTTTCTTT. Its protein product is CASSPREGEAFF. Complete variable domain (other parts from reference TRBV18 and TRBJ1-1): NAGVMQNPRHLVRRRGQEARLRCSPMKGHSHVYWYRQLPEEGLKFMVYLQKENIIDESGMPKERFSAEFPKEGPSILRIQQVVRGDSAAYFCASSPREGEAFFGQGTRLTVV.

The chain has TRBV19 and TRBJ1-1; weak D call: TRBD1 (6 bases). This CDR3 contains 14 residues. With 8 bases removed from V and 6 bases from J, the gap between germline ends came to 19 bases. Germline values: CDR1 LNHDA, CDR2 SQIVND (reference sequence). The CDR3 is CASSFGTFYAEAFF. For the CDR3, the DNA is TGTGCCAGTTCCTTCGGGACATTCTACGCTGAAGCTTTCTTT.

The chain couples TRBV30 to TRBJ1-6; D not resolved. The length of the CDR3 is 13 residues. The germline CDR1 and CDR2 sequences are GTSNPN and SVGIG (reference sequence). Trimming took 4 bases from V and 7 from J, leaving 11 bases between them. CDR3 sequence: CAWNREANSPLHF. The CDR3 DNA reads as TGTGCCTGGAACCGTGAAGCCAATTCACCCCTCCACTTT.

The chain joins TRBV6-5 to TRBJ1-1; D is undetermined. CDR1 is MNHEY, CDR2 SVGAGI, per germline. Trimming shortened V by 2 bases and J by 4 bases, and 11 bases separated the two germline ends. The CDR3 is 14 amino acids. The CDR3 nucleotides read TGTGCCAGCAGTTACGCTTCCAGTATCACTGAAGCTTTCTTT. Protein sequence: CASSYASSITEAFF.

In the case of this clone: Other DNA sequences in this sample translate to the same CDR3. The chain carries TRBV6-1 and TRBJ2-7, with D maybe TRBD1 (6 bases). CDR3 length: 15 amino acids. The germline gives CDR1 MNHNS, CDR2 SASEGT. V lost 1 base and J 5 bases, leaving 15 bases between the germline ends. The DNA of the CDR3 is TGTGCCAGCAGTGAAGGGCCCTTTACAGGGAACGAGCAGTACTTC. Translating gives CASSEGPFTGNEQYF.

This sequence joins TRBV7-9 and TRBJ1-2; perhaps TRBD1 as D (6 bases). This CDR3 spans 13 amino acids. V lost 4 bases and J lost 3, with 9 bases in between. From germline, CDR1 is SEHNR and CDR2 FQNEAQ (reference sequence). CDR3 in DNA: TGTGCCAGCAGCTCGACAGGAGACTATGGCTACACCTTC. Protein sequence: CASSSTGDYGYTF.

CDR3 residues: CASRVGTSGRADTQYF. CDR3 sequence (DNA): TGTGCCAGCAGAGTAGGGACTAGCGGGAGAGCAGATACGCAGTATTTT. This chain connects TRBV2 to TRBJ2-3; TRBD2 aligns across 14 bases. Per the germline V gene, CDR1 is SNHLY and CDR2 is FYNNEI. V lost 6 bases to trimming and J lost 4 bases; unmatched junction nucleotides: 6. This CDR3 region has 16 residues. Full variable domain (remainder filled in from reference TRBV2 and TRBJ2-3): EPEVTQTPSHQVTQMGQEVILRCVPISNHLYFYWYRQILGQKVEFLVSFYNNEISEKSEIFDDQFSVERPDGSNFTLKIRSTKLEDSAMYFCASRVGTSGRADTQYFGPGTRLTVL.

The CDR3 DNA reads as TGTGCCAGCAGCTTAATGTCCGGGGGCGAGCAGTACTTC. This codes for CASSLMSGGEQYF. The rearrangement links TRBV7-2 to TRBJ2-7; a weak D match, TRBD2 (6 bases). The germline V gene encodes CDR1 SGHTA and CDR2 FQGNSA. The CDR3 contains 13 residues. V lost 2 bases and J 6 bases, leaving 11 bases between the germline ends. Complete variable domain (other parts from reference TRBV7-2 and TRBJ2-7): GAGVSQSPSNKVTEKGKDVELRCDPISGHTALYWYRQSLGQGLEFLIYFQGNSAPDKSGLPSDRFSAERTGGSVSTLTIQRTQQEDSAVYLCASSLMSGGEQYFGPGTRLTVT.

The chain combines TRBV28 with TRBJ1-1; D is perhaps TRBD1 (6 bases). This CDR3 is built from 13 residues. The V end was cut by 5 bases, the J end by 8 bases, with 15 bases between. The germline CDR1 and CDR2 sequences are MDHEN and SYDVKM. The CDR3 coding sequence is TGTGCCAGCAGTCCGCGGACAGCTGTAGAAGCTTTCTTT. Protein: CASSPRTAVEAFF.

The chain carries TRBV16 and TRBJ2-7, with 8 bases lining up with TRBD1. Losses at the gene ends were 4 bases for V and 6 bases for J; bases not matched to a gene: 5. CDR1 is KGHSY and CDR2 is FQNENV in the germline V gene. This CDR3 has 13 amino acids. CDR3 sequence reads: CASSPQGAGEQYF. As DNA, the CDR3 is TGTGCCAGCAGCCCGCAGGGGGCGGGCGAGCAGTACTTC.

This rearrangement joins TRBV18 to TRBJ2-1; D might be TRBD1 (6 bases). This CDR3 comprises 14 residues. Trimming stripped 2 bases from V and 5 bases from J, with 10 bases between. Germline V gene data show CDR1 as KGHSH and CDR2 as LQKENI. CDR3 in amino acids: CASSPGGPNNEQFF. The CDR3 nucleotides read TGTGCCAGCTCACCAGGGGGCCCCAACAATGAGCAGTTCTTC.

This rearrangement joins TRBV10-1 to TRBJ2-7; 9 bases are a match to TRBD1. The germline V gene encodes CDR1 WNHNN and CDR2 SYGVQD (reference sequence). J lost 2 bases, V lost 8 bases, and 4 bases had no gene match. CDR3 size: 13 residues. CDR3 nucleotides: TGCGCCAGCTCGGGACAGGGTGCCTACGAGCAGTACTTC. Protein product: CASSGQGAYEQYF.

V is TRBV5-1 and J is TRBJ2-3; 8 bases line up with TRBD2. Germline V gives CDR1 SGHRS, CDR2 YFSETQ. This CDR3 comprises 15 residues. Unmatched junction bases numbered 7, after V lost 3 bases and J lost 4 bases. CDR3 sequence (DNA): TGCGCCAGCAGCTGGGCGCGGGGGGCAGCAGATACGCAGTATTTT. Translating it yields CASSWARGAADTQYF.

J is TRBJ2-5 and V is TRBV11-3; 8 bases are a match to TRBD1. Trimming at V came to 1 base and at J to 1 base, leaving 2 bases not matched to a gene. Per the germline V gene, CDR1 is SGHNT and CDR2 is YENEEA. The CDR3 runs to 15 residues. CDR3 sequence reads: CASSLGGQGQETQYF. The CDR3 nucleotides read TGTGCCAGCAGCTTAGGTGGACAGGGCCAAGAGACCCAGTACTTC.

V is TRBV29-1 and J is TRBJ1-1; D ambiguous. V gave up 5 bases and J gave up 1 base, with 11 bases separating them. Germline CDR1 and CDR2: SQVTM and ANQGSEA. This CDR3 contains 13 residues. As DNA, the CDR3 is TGCAGCGTTCAGCCAGGCAGGAACACTGAAGCTTTCTTT. Translation gives CSVQPGRNTEAFF.

The CDR3 region has the DNA TGTGCCAGCAGTGAAGTACTAGCGGGGGCGGATGAGCAGTTCTTC. Its translation is CASSEVLAGADEQFF. This chain joins TRBV6-1 and TRBJ2-1; the match to TRBD2 covers 11 bases. V lost 1 base to trimming and J lost 8 bases; unmatched junction nucleotides: 4. The CDR3 is 15 residues long. The V gene's germline CDR1 is MNHNS and CDR2 SASEGT.

The chain uses TRBV5-1 and TRBJ2-2; no reliable D call. The CDR3 is 13 amino acids. CDR1 SGHRS and CDR2 YFSETQ come from the germline V gene. Between the trimmed V and J ends, which lost 0 bases and 5 bases, there was a span of 5 bases. The CDR3 loop reads CASSLDPTGELFF. The CDR3 coding sequence is TGCGCCAGCAGCTTGGATCCGACCGGGGAGCTGTTTTTT.

V usage is TRBV2 and J usage is TRBJ1-2; 7 bases agree with TRBD1. This CDR3 spans 14 amino acids. V gave up 7 bases and J gave up 2 bases; unmatched junction bases: 7. The germline CDR1 and CDR2 sequences are SNHLY and FYNNEI. Written as DNA, the CDR3 is TGTGCCAGCACCCGGGACAGACGGAACTATGGCTACACCTTC. Translating gives CASTRDRRNYGYTF.

The chain links TRBV18 to TRBJ1-4; TRBD1 is a possible D gene (5 bases). This CDR3 has 14 amino acids. Germline loops: CDR1 KGHSH, CDR2 LQKENI. V was trimmed by 1 base and J by 7 bases, leaving 10 bases between them. CDR3 nucleotide sequence: TGTGCCAGCTCACCACGGAATACAGGTGAAAAACTGTTTTTT. This translates into CASSPRNTGEKLFF.

V gene TRBV5-1 combines with J gene TRBJ1-2; no clear D. The V end lost 4 bases, the J end lost 8 bases, and 15 bases lay between the germline ends. The CDR3 is 13 residues long. Germline lookup yields CDR1 SGHRS and CDR2 YFSETQ. In nucleotides, the CDR3 is TGCGCCAGCAGCCCCGGAGCTGTCGAAGGCTACACCTTC. Encoded protein: CASSPGAVEGYTF.

The rearrangement joins TRBV6-6 to TRBJ1-1, with D possibly TRBD1 on 5 matching bases. Per germline, CDR1 MNHNY and CDR2 SVGAGI (reference sequence). The V gene lost 3 bases and the J gene lost 6 bases, with 14 bases spanning the gap. The CDR3 sequence is 14 residues long. CDR3 amino acids: CASSYDSSLAEAFF. For the CDR3, the DNA is TGTGCCAGCAGTTATGACAGCTCGTTAGCTGAAGCTTTCTTT.

V usage is TRBV5-1 and J usage is TRBJ2-7; TRBD2 agrees at 11 bases. CDR3 length equals 14 residues. Germline CDR1 is SGHRS and CDR2 is YFSETQ. V lost 1 base and J lost 5; bases outside the gene matches: 2. The CDR3 region is CASSLTSGSNEQYF. For the CDR3, the DNA is TGCGCCAGCAGCTTGACTAGCGGGAGTAACGAGCAGTACTTC.

DNA of the CDR3: TGCAGCGTTGTGGAGGGTTCGTTTGGAAACACCATATATTTT. It specifies CSVVEGSFGNTIYF. The J gene is TRBJ1-3, the V gene TRBV29-1; D gene unclear. V gave up 4 bases and J gave up 3 bases, with 13 bases separating them. Germline V gene lookup returns CDR1 SQVTM and CDR2 ANQGSEA. The CDR3 has 14 amino acids.

The rearrangement joins TRBV7-7 to TRBJ2-1; TRBD2 aligns across 7 bases. After removal of 4 bases from V and 0 bases from J, the junction contained 3 bases not matched to a gene. Germline loops: CDR1 SSHAT, CDR2 FNYEAQ (reference sequence). The CDR3 runs 15 residues. The CDR3 DNA follows: TGTGCCAGCAGCTCAGGCGGGAGCTCCTACAATGAGCAGTTCTTC. It specifies CASSSGGSSYNEQFF.